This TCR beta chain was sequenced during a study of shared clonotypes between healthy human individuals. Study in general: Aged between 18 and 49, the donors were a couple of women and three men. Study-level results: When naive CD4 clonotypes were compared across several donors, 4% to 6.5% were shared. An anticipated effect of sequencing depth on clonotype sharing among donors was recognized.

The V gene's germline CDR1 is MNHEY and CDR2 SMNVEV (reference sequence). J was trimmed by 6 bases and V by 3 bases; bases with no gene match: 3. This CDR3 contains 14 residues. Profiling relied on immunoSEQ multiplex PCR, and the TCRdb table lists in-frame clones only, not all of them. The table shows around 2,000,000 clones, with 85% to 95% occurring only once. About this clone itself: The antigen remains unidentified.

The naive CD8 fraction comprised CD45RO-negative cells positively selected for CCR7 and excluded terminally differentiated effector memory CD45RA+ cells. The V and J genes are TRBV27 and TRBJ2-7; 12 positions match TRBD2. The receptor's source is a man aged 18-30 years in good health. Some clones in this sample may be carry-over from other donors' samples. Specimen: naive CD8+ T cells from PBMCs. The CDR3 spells CASSLILAGGEQYF. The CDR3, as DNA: TGTGCCAGCAGTTTGATACTAGCGGGGGGCGAGCAGTACTTC.